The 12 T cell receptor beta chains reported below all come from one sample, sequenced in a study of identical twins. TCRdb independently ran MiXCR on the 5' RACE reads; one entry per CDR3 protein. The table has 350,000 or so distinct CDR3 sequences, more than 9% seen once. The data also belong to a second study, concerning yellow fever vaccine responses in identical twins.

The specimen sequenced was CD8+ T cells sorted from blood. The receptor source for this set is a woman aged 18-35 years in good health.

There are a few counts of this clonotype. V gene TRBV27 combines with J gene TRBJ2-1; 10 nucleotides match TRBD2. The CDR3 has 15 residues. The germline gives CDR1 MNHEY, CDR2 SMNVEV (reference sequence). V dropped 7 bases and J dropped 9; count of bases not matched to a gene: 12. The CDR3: CASTPWSGGATEQFF. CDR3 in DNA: TGTGCCAGCACTCCATGGAGCGGGGGGGCCACTGAGCAGTTCTTC.

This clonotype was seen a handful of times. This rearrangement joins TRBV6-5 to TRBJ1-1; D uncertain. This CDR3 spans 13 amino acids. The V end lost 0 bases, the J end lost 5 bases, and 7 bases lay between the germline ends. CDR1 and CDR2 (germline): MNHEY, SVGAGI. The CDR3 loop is CASSYSSETEAFF. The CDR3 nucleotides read TGTGCCAGCAGTTACTCGTCGGAGACTGAAGCTTTCTTT.

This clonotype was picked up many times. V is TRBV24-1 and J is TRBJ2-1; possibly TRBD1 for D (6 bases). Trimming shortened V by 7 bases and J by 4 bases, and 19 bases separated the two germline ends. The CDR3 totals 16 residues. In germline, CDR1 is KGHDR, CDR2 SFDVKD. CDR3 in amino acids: CATSPGVPLVYNEQFF. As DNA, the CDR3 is TGTGCCACCAGCCCAGGGGTCCCCCTCGTTTACAATGAGCAGTTCTTC.

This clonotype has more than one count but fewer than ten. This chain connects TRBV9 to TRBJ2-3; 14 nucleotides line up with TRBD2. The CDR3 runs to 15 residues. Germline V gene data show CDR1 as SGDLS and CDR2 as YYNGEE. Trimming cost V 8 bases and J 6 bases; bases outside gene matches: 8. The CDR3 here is CASAPGLAGADTQYF. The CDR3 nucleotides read TGTGCCAGTGCCCCGGGACTAGCGGGGGCGGATACGCAGTATTTT.

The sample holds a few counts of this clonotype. The CDR3 DNA sequence: TGCGCCAGCAGTTCCCAGCCGGGATACGAGCAGTACTTC. Protein: CASSSQPGYEQYF. This rearrangement joins TRBV10-2 to TRBJ2-7, with D tentatively TRBD2 (5 bases). The V gene lost 5 bases and the J gene lost 4 bases, with 12 bases spanning the gap. This CDR3 has 13 residues. CDR1 and CDR2 from the germline V gene are WSHSY and SAAADI.

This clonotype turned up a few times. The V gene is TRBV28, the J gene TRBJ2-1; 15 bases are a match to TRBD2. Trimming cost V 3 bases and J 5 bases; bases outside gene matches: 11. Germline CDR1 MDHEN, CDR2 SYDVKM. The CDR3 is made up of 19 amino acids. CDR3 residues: CASSFLGLAGGLGHNEQFF. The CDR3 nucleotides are TGTGCCAGCAGTTTCCTGGGACTAGCGGGGGGTCTGGGACACAATGAGCAGTTCTTC.

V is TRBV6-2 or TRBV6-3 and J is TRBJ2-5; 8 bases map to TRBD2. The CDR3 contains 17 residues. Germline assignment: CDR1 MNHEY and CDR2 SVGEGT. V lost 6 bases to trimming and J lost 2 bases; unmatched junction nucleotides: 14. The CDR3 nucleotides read TGTGCCAGCAGCCCCCTCGGGGTAGCGGGACTTCAAGAGACCCAGTACTTC. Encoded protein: CASSPLGVAGLQETQYF.

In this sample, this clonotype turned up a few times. CDR3 amino acids: CASSYEGGYEQYF. Here the CDR3 DNA reads TGTGCCAGCAGCTATGAGGGCGGATACGAGCAGTACTTC. The J gene is TRBJ2-7, the V gene TRBV28; possibly TRBD2 for D (5 bases). This CDR3 region has 13 residues. Trimming cost V 6 bases and J 4 bases, with 13 bases left between them. Germline V gene sequence: CDR1 MDHEN, CDR2 SYDVKM.

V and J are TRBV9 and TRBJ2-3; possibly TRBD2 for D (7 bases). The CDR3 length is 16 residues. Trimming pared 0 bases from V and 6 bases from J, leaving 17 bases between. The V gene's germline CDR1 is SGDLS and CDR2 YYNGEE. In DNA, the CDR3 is TGTGCCAGCAGCGTAGCTGGCGGGGGAGGGGGGGATACGCAGTATTTT. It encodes CASSVAGGGGGDTQYF.

The CDR3 sequence is CASSPGASGNLNEQFF. The CDR3 DNA reads as TGTGCCAGCAGCCCTGGGGCTAGCGGGAACCTCAATGAGCAGTTCTTC. The chain couples TRBV7-8 to TRBJ2-1; 9 bases are a match to TRBD2. V was pared by 5 bases and J by 6 bases, with 11 bases of the junction left unmatched. The CDR3 has 16 residues. From germline, CDR1 is SGHVS and CDR2 FQNEAQ. Full variable domain (missing parts from reference TRBV7-8 and TRBJ2-1): GAGVSQSPRYKVAKRGQDVALRCDPISGHVSLFWYQQALGQGPEFLTYFQNEAQLDKSGLPSDRFFAERPEGSVSTLKIQRTQQEDSAVYLCASSPGASGNLNEQFFGPGTRLTVL.

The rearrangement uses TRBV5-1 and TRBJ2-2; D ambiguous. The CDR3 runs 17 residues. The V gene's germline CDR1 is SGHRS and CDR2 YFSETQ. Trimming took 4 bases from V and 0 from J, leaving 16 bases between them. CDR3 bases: TGCGCCAGCAGCCCCAAAGCAGGAACCGCGAACACCGGGGAGCTGTTTTTT. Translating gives CASSPKAGTANTGELFF.

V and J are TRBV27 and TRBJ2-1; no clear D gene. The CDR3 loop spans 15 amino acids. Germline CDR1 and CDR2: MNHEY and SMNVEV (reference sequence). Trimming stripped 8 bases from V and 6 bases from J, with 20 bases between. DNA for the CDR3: TGTGCCAGCGCGTTCCTCTATCGTTCAGTCAATGAGCAGTTCTTC. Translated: CASAFLYRSVNEQFF.